The entry that follows covers one T cell receptor (beta chain) sequence. V was cut by 4 bases and J by 2 bases, with 9 bases left in between. The CDR3 loop spans 13 amino acids. CDR1 and CDR2 (germline): SGHRS, YFSETQ. In the authors' workflow: Estimation of nucleated cell counts was performed using reference gene primer amplification. The repertoire was sequenced with immunoSEQ multiplex PCR; TCRdb's copy has only in-frame clones and lacks some. The V and J calls and clone size are taken from that table; D and trimming were inferred from the DNA. This sample has 25,000 to 30,000 clones, with about 85% found just once. The data were taken from a study of blood T cell repertoires in COVID-19. In the study overall: The origin of the acute and convalescent COVID-19 samples was the United States, Italy and Spain.

Sequencing was done on a sample of peripheral blood. The sequence derives from a man in his fifties with active or convalescent COVID-19. The chain employs TRBV5-1 and TRBJ2-5, with no clear D. The CDR3 protein is CASSRKEQETQYF. DNA for the CDR3: TGCGCCAGCAGCCGAAAAGAGCAAGAGACCCAGTACTTC.